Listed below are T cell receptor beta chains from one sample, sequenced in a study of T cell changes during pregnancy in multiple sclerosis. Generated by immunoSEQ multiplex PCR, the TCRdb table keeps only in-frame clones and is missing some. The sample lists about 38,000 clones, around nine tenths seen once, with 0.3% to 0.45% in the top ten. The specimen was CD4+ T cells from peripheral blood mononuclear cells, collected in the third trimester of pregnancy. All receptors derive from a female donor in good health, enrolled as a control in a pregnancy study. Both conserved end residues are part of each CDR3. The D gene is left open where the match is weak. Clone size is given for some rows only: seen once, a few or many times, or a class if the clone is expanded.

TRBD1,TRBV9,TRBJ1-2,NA,CASSASHRPGTGVGGYTF,TGTGCCAGCAGCGCGTCGCACAGACCCGGGACAGGGGTAGGGGGCTACACCTTC
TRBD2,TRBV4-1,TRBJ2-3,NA,CASSLGRGVYTDTQYF,TGCGCCAGCAGCCTAGGGCGGGGGGTTTATACAGATACGCAGTATTTT
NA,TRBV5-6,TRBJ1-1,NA,CASSLGPSPDTEAFF,TGTGCCAGCAGCTTGGGGCCGAGTCCGGACACTGAAGCCTTCTTT
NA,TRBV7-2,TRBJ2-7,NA,CASSLVRGSEQYF,TGTGCCAGCAGCTTAGTACGGGGTAGCGAGCAGTACTTC
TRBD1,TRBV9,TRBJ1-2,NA,CASSPHRGSGYTF,TGTGCCAGCAGCCCTCACAGGGGCTCTGGCTACACCTTC
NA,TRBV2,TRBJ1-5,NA,CASSVSDSGSGGQPQHF,TGTGCCAGCAGTGTATCCGACTCGGGTTCTGGGGGGCAGCCCCAGCATTTT
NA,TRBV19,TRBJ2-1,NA,CASSPPRGYNEQFF,TGTGCCAGTAGTCCCCCTAGAGGATACAATGAGCAGTTCTTC
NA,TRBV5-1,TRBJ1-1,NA,CASSSEEGTEAFF,TGCGCCAGCAGCTCTGAGGAGGGCACTGAAGCTTTCTTT
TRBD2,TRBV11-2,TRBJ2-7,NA,CASSFESGRHEQYF,TGTGCCAGCAGCTTTGAAAGCGGGAGACACGAGCAGTACTTC
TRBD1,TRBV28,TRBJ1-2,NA,CASSSQISGGGSGYTF,TGTGCCAGCAGTTCACAAATATCAGGGGGCGGGTCCGGCTACACCTTC
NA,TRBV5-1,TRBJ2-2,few,CASSEVAVNTGELFF,TGCGCCAGCAGCGAGGTAGCGGTAAACACCGGGGAGCTGTTTTTT
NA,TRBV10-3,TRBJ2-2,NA,CAIQQGSGELFF,TGTGCCATACAACAGGGCTCCGGGGAGCTGTTTTTT
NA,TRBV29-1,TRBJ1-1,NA,CSVFGSYTEAFF,TGCAGCGTTTTTGGCTCATACACTGAAGCTTTCTTT
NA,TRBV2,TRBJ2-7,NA,CASRYGTETYEQYF,TGTGCCAGCAGGTATGGGACTGAGACCTACGAGCAGTACTTC
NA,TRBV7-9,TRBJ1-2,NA,CASSLVPGHIYTF,TGTGCCAGCAGCTTAGTCCCCGGACATATCTACACCTTC
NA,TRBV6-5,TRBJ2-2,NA,CASSLLTSRSGELFF,TGTGCCAGCAGCCTCCTGACTAGTCGGTCCGGGGAGCTGTTTTTT
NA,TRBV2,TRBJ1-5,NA,CASSDLTDSYSNQPQHF,TGTGCCAGCAGTGATCTCACGGACAGCTATAGCAATCAGCCCCAGCATTTT
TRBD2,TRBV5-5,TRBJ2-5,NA,CASSSGLAGNQHLTQYF,TGTGCCAGCAGCTCGGGACTAGCGGGGAACCAGCATTTGACCCAGTACTTC
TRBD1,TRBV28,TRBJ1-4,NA,CASSGNRGAEGKLFF,TGTGCCAGCAGTGGTAACAGGGGGGCCGAAGGAAAACTGTTTTTT
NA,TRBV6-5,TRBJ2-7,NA,CASSYSIIREGYEQYF,TGTGCCAGCAGTTACTCGATTATCCGGGAAGGATACGAGCAGTACTTC
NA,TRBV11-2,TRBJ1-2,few,CASSLEPSSEGYTF,TGTGCCAGCAGCTTAGAACCTTCGTCGGAGGGCTACACCTTC
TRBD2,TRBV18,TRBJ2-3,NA,CASSPQTSDTQYF,TGTGCCAGCTCACCGCAGACTAGCGATACGCAGTATTTT
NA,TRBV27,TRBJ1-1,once,CASSLYRAPDTEAFF,TGTGCCAGCAGTTTATACAGGGCCCCCGACACTGAAGCTTTCTTT